The next 9 T cell receptor beta chains were all read from a single sample in a study of blood T cell repertoires in COVID-19 (dated by TCRdb to about 2020). The library was built by means of the immunoSEQ multiplex PCR assay. TCRdb obtained this table from immuneACCESS and retained in-frame rearrangements with V and J assigned. These tables miss some clones; where compared with another copy, unresolved V genes account for less than half of the shortfall, and the remainder is unexplained. Across this sample there are approximately 64,000 clones, with 88% seen only once. Around 4.2% of the sample comes from the top ten. Material: peripheral blood. The origin of the receptors is a man aged 65-85 years with acute or convalescent COVID-19.

This clone was seen a handful of times. The rearrangement joins TRBV27 to TRBJ1-5, with D hard to call. The CDR3 is made up of 16 amino acids. V gave up 4 bases and J gave up 1 base, with 14 bases separating them. Per germline, CDR1 MNHEY and CDR2 SMNVEV (reference sequence). CDR3 in amino acids: CASSSVRGGSNQPQHF. The CDR3 DNA follows: TGTGCCAGCAGTTCCGTTCGGGGTGGGAGCAATCAGCCCCAGCATTTT.

This clone was seen a few times. The CDR3 is CASSPDRVYGYTF. CDR3 in DNA: TGTGCCAGCAGCCCCGACAGGGTGTATGGCTACACCTTC. V and J are TRBV12-3 or TRBV12-4 and TRBJ1-2; 7 bases match TRBD1. The CDR3 is 13 residues long. V lost 6 bases to trimming and J lost 5 bases; unmatched junction nucleotides: 6.

The chain links TRBV5-1 to TRBJ2-7; 8 positions agree with TRBD1. The CDR3 has 15 amino acids. Trimming took 0 bases from V and 5 from J; bases not matched to a gene: 7. Germline loops: CDR1 SGHRS, CDR2 YFSETQ. This CDR3 reads CASSLADRGYHEQYF. DNA for the CDR3: TGCGCCAGCAGCTTGGCCGACAGGGGTTACCACGAGCAGTACTTC.

This sequence joins TRBV6-5 and TRBJ2-5, with a weak D call TRBD1 (5 bases). CDR3 size: 15 residues. Trimming took 4 bases from V and 4 from J, leaving 16 bases between them. Germline values: CDR1 MNHEY, CDR2 SVGAGI. CDR3 residues: CASSSGFRVGETQYF. For the CDR3, the DNA is TGTGCCAGCAGTTCAGGGTTCAGGGTAGGAGAGACCCAGTACTTC.

This chain links TRBV7-9 with TRBJ2-6, with D unresolved. V lost 5 bases, J lost 0 bases, and 5 bases lay in between. The CDR3 sequence is 14 residues long. Germline CDR1 and CDR2: SEHNR and FQNEAQ (reference sequence). The CDR3 protein is CASSRVSGANVLTF. The CDR3 DNA follows: TGTGCCAGCAGCCGGGTCTCTGGGGCCAACGTCCTGACTTTC.

The DNA of the CDR3 is TGTGCCAGCAGTTACAGGGGCCGGGTGAACACCGGGGAGCTGTTTTTT. It yields the protein CASSYRGRVNTGELFF. V and J are TRBV6-5 and TRBJ2-2, with D maybe TRBD1 (5 bases). Trimming shortened V by 2 bases and J by 1 base, and 11 bases separated the two germline ends. The CDR3 is 16 residues long. CDR1 is MNHEY, CDR2 SVGAGI, per germline.

The CDR3 reads CASRQGGAVDTQYF. For the CDR3, the DNA is TGTGCCAGCAGACAGGGTGGGGCAGTAGATACGCAGTATTTT. The rearrangement joins TRBV6-5 to TRBJ2-3, with TRBD1 as a possible D gene (6 bases). Germline CDR1 reads MNHEY; CDR2 reads SVGAGI. The CDR3 contains 14 residues. V gave up 6 bases and J gave up 5 bases, with 15 bases separating them.

The CDR3 nucleotides read TGTGCCTGGGACGGACAGGGGGTCCCCTACGAGCAGTACTTC. It yields the protein CAWDGQGVPYEQYF. J is TRBJ2-7 and V is TRBV30; 10 bases line up with TRBD1. The CDR3 loop spans 14 amino acids. The V and J ends lost 5 bases and 2 bases, in that order; junction bases with no gene match: 6. From germline, CDR1 is GTSNPN and CDR2 SVGIG (reference sequence).

The chain recombines TRBV11-3 with TRBJ2-3; 11 nucleotides align to TRBD2. Germline V gene data show CDR1 as SGHNT and CDR2 as YENEEA. With V trimmed by 6 bases and J by 4 bases, 3 bases remained unmatched. CDR3 length: 14 residues. The CDR3 sequence: CASSSGGVADTQYF. The CDR3 bases are TGTGCCAGCAGTAGCGGGGGGGTGGCAGATACGCAGTATTTT. The whole variable domain, filled in from reference TRBV11-3 and TRBJ2-3, reads EAGVVQSPRYKIIEKKQPVAFWCNPISGHNTLYWYLQNLGQGPELLIRYENEEAVDDSQLPKDRFSAERLKGVDSTLKIQPAELGDSAVYLCASSSGGVADTQYFGPGTRLTVL.